These T cell receptor beta chains were read from a single sample in a study of blood T cell repertoires in COVID-19. Clones were read by immunoSEQ multiplex PCR, and TCRdb kept only the in-frame ones, dropping some. This repertoire shows roughly 240,000 clones, roughly 82% found once; its top ten account for around 4.7%. Material for sequencing was peripheral blood. Receptors originate from a woman in her sixties or seventies with acute or convalescent COVID-19. The CDR3 runs from the conserved cysteine through the conserved F or W. D genes are given only for firm matches. Only part of the rows carry a size: once, few, many, or a class if the clone is expanded.

abundance	j_gene	d_gene	v_gene	CDR3aa	CDR3nt
NA	TRBJ1-4	NA	TRBV6-5	CASSYGQFNEKLFF	TGTGCCAGCAGTTACGGACAGTTTAATGAAAAACTGTTTTTT
NA	TRBJ1-2	NA	TRBV28	CASSLAVKRVARGYTF	TGTGCCAGCAGTTTAGCCGTTAAAAGAGTGGCGCGGGGCTACACCTTC
NA	TRBJ1-1	NA	TRBV5-1	CASSLSAYTNTEAFF	TGCGCCAGCAGCTTGAGCGCCTACACGAACACTGAAGCTTTCTTT
NA	TRBJ1-1	NA	TRBV3-1/TRBV3-2	CASSQVGQSQAFF	TGTGCCAGCAGCCAAGTAGGACAGTCTCAAGCTTTCTTT
NA	TRBJ1-4	NA	TRBV18	CASSLKAGEKLFF	TGTGCCAGCTCACTGAAGGCGGGGGAAAAACTGTTTTTT
NA	TRBJ1-2	TRBD1	TRBV6-5	CASRTAGTARGYTF	TGTGCCAGCAGAACTGCCGGGACAGCTAGGGGCTACACCTTC
NA	TRBJ2-2	NA	TRBV4-3	CASSQDVAPGELFF	TGCGCCAGCAGCCAAGATGTGGCCCCCGGGGAGCTGTTTTTT
NA	TRBJ1-1	TRBD1	TRBV5-1	CASSQKEGQVNTEAFF	TGCGCCAGCAGCCAAAAAGAGGGACAGGTGAACACTGAAGCTTTCTTT
NA	TRBJ1-4	NA	TRBV7-6	CASSSAGVGEKLFF	TGTGCCAGCAGCTCCGCGGGGGTAGGCGAAAAACTGTTTTTT
NA	TRBJ2-7	NA	TRBV23-1	CASRNIRFGATPYEQYF	TGCGCCAGCAGGAATATTCGTTTTGGGGCGACCCCCTACGAGCAGTACTTC
NA	TRBJ1-3	TRBD1	TRBV6-6	CASRPGTVSGNTIYF	TGTGCCAGCAGGCCCGGGACAGTCTCTGGAAACACCATATATTTT
NA	TRBJ2-5	TRBD2	TRBV7-2	CASSSWTSGGVKQETQYF	TGTGCCAGCAGCTCATGGACTAGCGGGGGGGTAAAACAAGAGACCCAGTACTTC
NA	TRBJ1-4	TRBD1	TRBV15	CATNRDRGTTNEKLFF	TGTGCCACTAACCGGGACAGGGGGACAACTAATGAAAAACTGTTTTTT
many	TRBJ2-7	TRBD1	TRBV4-2	CASSPGTGRYEQYF	TGTGCCAGCAGCCCCGGGACAGGGCGCTACGAGCAGTACTTC
NA	TRBJ1-2	TRBD1	TRBV6-2/TRBV6-3	CASSNSRQGENYGYTF	TGTGCCAGCAGTAATTCCAGACAGGGCGAAAACTATGGCTACACCTTC
NA	TRBJ1-5	NA	TRBV19	CASSIFGQHNQPQHF	TGTGCCAGTAGTATTTTCGGACAGCACAATCAGCCCCAGCATTTT